The entry that follows covers one T cell receptor (beta chain) sequence. Its antigen is still unknown. The data were obtained in a study of regulatory T cells in long-lasting Graves disease. The study, taken as a whole, reports: Newly diagnosed Graves' patients exceeded persistent ones in TCR diversity. Newly diagnosed patients shared more than 750 public clonotypes; persistent patients shared some 2,600.

CDR3 regions were amplified by Arm-PCR using iRepertoire HTBI primers to build TCR beta libraries. TCRdb passed the multiplex PCR reads through MiXCR, listing each CDR3 protein once. This table holds a few hundred thousand distinct CDR3 sequences, 22% found once. The length of the CDR3 is 16 residues. From germline, CDR1 is MNHNS and CDR2 SASEGT. V shed 7 bases and J shed 0 bases, with 16 bases lying between them. Time point described: persistent/refractory GD, antithyroid drugs over 5 years with positive TRAb. Isolated PBMC RNA provided the starting material for the TCR library. The material sequenced was peripheral blood mononuclear cells (PBMCs), taken when the disease was refractory, from a patient treated with antithyroid drugs. The TCR was taken from a female donor with Graves disease. The J gene is TRBJ2-4, the V gene TRBV6-1; D could derive from TRBD1 or TRBD2 (5 bases each). CDR3 DNA sequence: TGTGCCAGCATCTACCCTGGGGGTCCAGCCAAAAACATTCAGTACTTC. The encoded protein is CASIYPGGPAKNIQYF.